What follows is one TCR beta chain and its context. This clonotype was found many times. The target of this receptor is not known. Base-call qualities are not available, and no considerably larger clone is one nucleotide away. Per the publication, the time point label means: healthy volunteer bleed at 6 weeks. Total RNA was extracted from unfractionated whole blood collected in Tempus Blood RNA tubes. A few healthy volunteers were used as TCR sequencing controls and were bled at day 0, 2 weeks and 6 weeks. This record comes from a study of human T cells and chemical hapten exposure (dated by TCRdb to the early 2020s). Turning to the overall study: The libraries were sequenced as a pool, and the TCR yield per sample differed mostly because of small variations in library volumes within the pool. For every blood RNA sample, sequencing covered both the TCR alpha and TCR beta chains. Peripheral blood TCR repertoire changes were tracked in vivo in alopecia patients during primary and secondary sensitization to the hapten diphenylcyclopropenone (DPC). The paper as a whole reports these results and caveats: After repeated subsampling, the strength of the expansion versus patch-test correlation and the threshold at which it became significant changed. No change with DPC sensitization was found in the number of TCRs above 1 in 1000 frequency, and no evidence of global repertoire structure alterations was found.

From the cysteine through the phenylalanine, the CDR3 covers 15 amino acids. Of the read, only the CDR3 DNA is kept; its 45 bases are in frame from base 1. The germline ends are 13 bases apart after V is trimmed by 4 bases and J by 1 base. The germline V gene (reference sequence) supplies CDR1 SEHNR and CDR2 FQNEAQ. The method behind the library was RACE. Sequencing was carried out with a NextSeq 500. Library preparation attached unique molecular identifiers to individual cDNA molecules for quantitative, reproducible TCR counting. The paper's data handling went like this. Samples had a median of about 90,000 TCRs, with a range from roughly 23,224 to 750,000. The Decombinator software suite was used to annotate the V, J and CDR3 of the TCR reads. Every sample was subsampled to the same number of TCRs (28,000) for the PS versus PT1 abundance plots. Expanded TCRs were defined as absent before sensitization and observed at least eight times at the 2-week time point. TCRdb reprocessing: public reads trimmed at Q25 with fastp, clones called with MiXCR, in-frame beta chains kept. Rows with a matching CDR3 protein are joined into one entry that keeps the most common DNA and genes. TCRdb's processing, not the study's, gives the V and J calls here. In this sample the table shows some 31,000 distinct CDR3 sequences, approximately 5% of which occur a single time. About 13% of the sample comes from the top ten.

The material sequenced was whole blood. This clonotype was obtained from a human donor in good health. Some clones in this sample may be carry-over from other donors' samples. The V gene is TRBV7-9 and the J gene is TRBJ1-1; 5 matching bases give a weak D call of TRBD1. The base sequence is TGTGCCAGCAGCTCGGCCGGGGGGGGGAACACTGAAGCTTTCTTT. This translates into CASSSAGGGNTEAFF.